Listed here is a single TCR beta chain. The data derive from a study of beta chain features in type 1 diabetes. Expressed TCRB transcripts were sequenced because the entire RNA isolate underwent reverse transcription. The protocol was immunoSEQ multiplex PCR, while the TCRdb copy is restricted to in-frame clones and leaves out a portion. The sample lists 350,000 to 400,000 clones; over 12% were seen once. The CDR3 runs 14 residues. From germline, CDR1 is SEHNR and CDR2 FQNEAQ (reference sequence). Trimming cost V 3 bases and J 4 bases, with 13 bases left between them. The TCR was taken from a woman aged 18 to 35 in good health. The sequencing sample was made of naive CD4+ T cells from blood. The rearrangement joins TRBV7-9 to TRBJ2-7, with D unclear. The CDR3 DNA reads as TGTGCCAGCAGCTTTGGGTTGCGGTCTTACGAGCAGTACTTC. This sequence encodes CASSFGLRSYEQYF.